Listed here is a single T cell receptor (beta chain). The record originates from a study of blood T cell repertoires in COVID-19. Germline CDR1 reads SGHRS; CDR2 reads YFSETQ. The CDR3 covers 14 residues. Deletions cut 4 bases from V and 8 bases from J, with 16 bases between. Here immunoSEQ multiplex PCR was the method, and the copy in TCRdb shows in-frame clones only, minus some. The sample lists 65,000 to 70,000 clones, over 85% occurring once. The sequence derives from a man between 65 and 85 years old with active COVID-19. The gene calls are TRBV5-1 and TRBJ2-1; D not certain. Sequencing was done on a sample of peripheral blood. Here the CDR3 DNA reads TGCGCCAGCAGCCCCCCCTCCAGCGCGCATGAGCAGTTCTTC. Protein: CASSPPSSAHEQFF.